The source of this T cell receptor (beta chain) is a study of blood T cell repertoires in COVID-19. Background on the study: From the United States, Italy and Spain came samples of acute and convalescent COVID-19.

Per germline, CDR1 SGHTA and CDR2 FQGNSA. Trimming cost V 11 bases and J 4 bases, with 11 bases left between them. There are 11 residues in the CDR3. Sequenced by immunoSEQ multiplex PCR; TCRdb stores in-frame clones only, minus some. The top ten clones hold 4.5% to 7% of a sample with roughly 330,000 clones, nearly 90% of them seen once. The material sequenced was PBMCs or T cells enriched from blood (not recorded which). This receptor was identified in a woman in her 30s who had recovered from COVID-19. The J gene is TRBJ1-1, the V gene TRBV7-2; TRBD1 might be the D (6 bases). The CDR3 region is CAGTRGTEAFF. Written as DNA, the CDR3 is TGTGCCGGGACCAGGGGCACTGAAGCTTTCTTT.